The present entry profiles one T cell receptor beta chain with its context. Its antigen is still unknown. One end of the junction does not line up with germline, which may come from a read error. This entry belongs to a study of T cell responses to AZD1222 COVID-19 vaccine (dated by TCRdb to the early 2020s). General notes on the study: TCR sequencing covered roughly 230 trial participants: 207 given two doses of AZD1222 and 26 given two doses of MenACWY control vaccine. Trial participants were enrolled by age into 18-55, 56-69 and 70-plus year subgroups, with about 150, 27 and 61 TCR-sequenced participants respectively.

CDR3 length: 15 amino acids, cysteine to phenylalanine. Only the CDR3 DNA stays, 45 bases, in frame from base 1. CDR1 and CDR2 (SQVTM, ANQGSEA) derive from the germline V gene. The time point tag for this specimen amounts to: about 28 days (+/-7) after the second vaccine dose. AZD1222 recipients with second doses at about 4 weeks or about 12 weeks were pooled, because spike-specific TCR depth and breadth did not differ between schedules. Vaccinee samples came from UK trials COV001 and COV002, including a single-blind randomized controlled phase 2/3 trial of AZD1222 (ChAdOx1 nCoV-19) in healthy adults. For TCRbeta chain sequencing, PBMC samples were collected from trial participants at day 0 and at day 28 after the second dose. What the work shows at the level of the full study, not this receptor alone: After two AZD1222 doses, both the breadth and the depth of spike-specific TCRs were significantly higher than at day 0 and than in MenACWY recipients. Reportedly, close to half of the unique spike-specific TCRs recognized epitopes lying outside the regions that are mutated in the B.1.351 and B.1.1.7 variants. Participants were mostly white British, with more females than males. The authors suggested clonal diversity may have been underestimated. In the small 56-69-year group, the increase in depth fell short of significance, most likely because of low power. Because no day 14 peak-response samples were available, the repertoires could be characterized only after the peak T cell response. Conclusions about previously exposed vaccinees are limited because only six or seven AZD1222 recipients were SARS-CoV-2 seropositive at baseline. CD4 TCRs associated with the vaccine covered the entire spike protein, and the dominant responses were in regions 160-218 and 743-854.

The CDR3 regions of human TCRbeta chains were analyzed by immunosequencing. The study's own analysis went as follows. Repertoire TCRs were matched against a reference library of SARS-CoV-2-specific TCRs generated with the MIRA antigen-specificity platform. Breadth was defined as the fraction of unique TCRs that were SARS-CoV-2-associated. Depth was defined as the fraction of total T cells that were SARS-CoV-2-associated. Each spike-specific TCR was assigned to its reactive spike region and to a CD4 or CD8 class using the MIRA data. Log10-transformed breadth and depth values were compared by one-way ANOVA with Sidak's multiple comparisons tests. The clones in this table, taken by TCRdb from immuneACCESS, are in-frame only. Not every clone is retained; where verified, under half of the shortfall comes from an unresolved V gene, and the cause of the rest is unknown. The DNA gave D and trimming, while V, J and clone size come from that table. This sample lists around 65,000 clones; 81% were detected once. The ten largest make up 26% of the sample.

Rearrangement joined TRBV29-1 to TRBJ2-1; the D gene cannot be resolved reliably. The sequence was collected from an adult who received the AZD1222 COVID-19 vaccine. Sample: peripheral blood, taken 28 days after the second AZD1222 dose. CDR3 reads: CSVQDGVSSYNEQFF. The DNA is TGCAGCGTTCAAGACGGCGTGAGCTCCTACAATGAGCAGTTCTTC.